This is a list of T cell receptor beta chains from one sample in a study of blood T cells in healthy people across ages. TCRdb re-called the 5' RACE reads with MiXCR, one entry per CDR3 protein. This sample yields around 850,000 distinct CDR3 sequences, of which 35% to 40% are seen a single time; approximately 13% belongs to the top ten. Sequencing used blood. The receptors stem from a man younger than 35 in good health. Each CDR3 is given with its conserved first and last residue. D genes are given only for firm matches. Size values are once, few and many counts, or a class for expanded clones, and some rows have none.

>.|TRBV20-1|many|TRBJ1-5
TGCAGTGCCGCCCGGGGGATCAGCAATCAGCCCCAGCATTTT
CSAARGISNQPQHF
>TRBD1|TRBV10-3|once|TRBJ1-2
TGTGCCATCAGTACGACCAGGGGGCTGGTCTATGGCTACACCTTC
CAISTTRGLVYGYTF
>TRBD1|TRBV4-1|.|TRBJ1-4
TGCGCCAGCAGCCCTAGGACGGGACAGATTAATGAAAAACTGTTTTTT
CASSPRTGQINEKLFF
>.|TRBV5-1|few|TRBJ2-2
TGCGCCAGCAGCTTGGTAGCGGCCGGTGACACCGGGGAGCTGTTTTTT
CASSLVAAGDTGELFF
>.|TRBV27|.|TRBJ1-1
TGTGCCAGCAGTTCAACAGGTGTTGTGAACACTGAAGCTTTCTTT
CASSSTGVVNTEAFF
>.|TRBV7-7|few|TRBJ2-5
.
CASSLSFGTGAEWLYF
>TRBD1|TRBV6-1|.|TRBJ2-4
TGTGCCAGCAGTGAAGCTGGGACAGGAGCCAAAAACATTCAGTACTTC
CASSEAGTGAKNIQYF
>.|TRBV7-3|few|TRBJ2-3
TGTGCCAGCAGCCCTAGTCACACAGATACGCAGTATTTT
CASSPSHTDTQYF
>TRBD2|TRBV4-1|few|TRBJ2-7
TGCGCCAGCAGCCAAGAGCTTTCAGGACTAGTCCACGAGCAGTACTTC
CASSQELSGLVHEQYF
>.|TRBV29-1|.|TRBJ1-2
TGCAGCGGCGAAACGACGGACTATGGCTACACCTTC
CSGETTDYGYTF
>.|TRBV6-2/TRBV6-3|few|TRBJ1-2
TGTGCCAGCATCGACAGCCCGTATGGCTACACCTTC
CASIDSPYGYTF
>.|TRBV5-1|.|TRBJ2-7
TGCGCCAGCAGCCCCACCGCAGCGGTCTCCTACAATGAGCAGTACTTC
CASSPTAAVSYNEQYF
>.|TRBV12-3/TRBV12-4|.|TRBJ1-1
TGTGCCAGCAGTTTAGTGACAGGCCCTGAAGCTTTCTTT
CASSLVTGPEAFF
>.|TRBV4-1|many|TRBJ2-3
TGCGCCAGCAGCCAAGATTCGCCCCGCACAGATACGCAGTATTTT
CASSQDSPRTDTQYF
>.|TRBV29-1|few|TRBJ2-5
TGCAGCGTTGGGGGGGGGGCCATGTACCAAGAGACCCAGTACTTC
CSVGGGAMYQETQYF
>.|TRBV6-6|.|TRBJ2-3
TGTGCCAGCAGTTCCTACAGGGAGTACACAGATACGCAGTATTTT
CASSSYREYTDTQYF
>TRBD1|TRBV11-2|.|TRBJ2-1
TGTGCCAGCAGCCTACGACAGGGGAGCTCCTACAATGAGCAGTTCTTC
CASSLRQGSSYNEQFF
>TRBD1|TRBV7-3|few|TRBJ2-3
TGTGCCAGCAGCCCCCCACCCGGGACAGGGTCAGATACGCAGTATTTT
CASSPPPGTGSDTQYF
>TRBD2|TRBV4-2|many|TRBJ2-5
TGTGCCAGCAGCCAAGATACTAGCGCGGAGACCCAGTACTTC
CASSQDTSAETQYF
>TRBD1|TRBV5-1|few|TRBJ1-2
TGCGCCAGCAGCCCGGACAGGGGGCCGGACTATGGCTACACCTTC
CASSPDRGPDYGYTF
>.|TRBV27|few|TRBJ1-5
TGTGCCAGCAAGGGTGGACAATCGCCCAATCAGCCCCAGCATTTT
CASKGGQSPNQPQHF
>TRBD2|TRBV12-3/TRBV12-4|.|TRBJ2-3
TGTGCCAGCAGCCGCGCGGCGGGGGGGCCCGATACGCAGTATTTT
CASSRAAGGPDTQYF
>.|TRBV7-2|.|TRBJ2-1
TGTGCCAGCAGCTTAGTTAGGGGATCGGGGAATGAGCAGTTCTTC
CASSLVRGSGNEQFF
>TRBD2|TRBV12-3/TRBV12-4|.|TRBJ2-7
TGTGCCAGCTGTAAAGCTAGCGGGGCCTCAGGGCAGTACTTC
CASCKASGASGQYF
>.|TRBV29-1|.|TRBJ1-1
TGCAGCGTGGCCCCGGAGAGTCAACAGAACACTGAAGCTTTCTTT
CSVAPESQQNTEAFF
>.|TRBV3-1|.|TRBJ1-6
TGTGCCAGCAGCCCCCGGACGTTTGGTTCACCCCCCCACTTT
CASSPRTFGSPPHF
>.|TRBV2|few|TRBJ2-5
TGTGCCAGCAGTACCCGGGCTTCCCCGGGAGAGACCCAGTACTTC
CASSTRASPGETQYF
>TRBD1|TRBV7-2|few|TRBJ2-1
TGTGCCAGCAGGTTAGAGGGACAGGGGACTTCCAATGAGCAGTTCTTC
CASRLEGQGTSNEQFF
>.|TRBV20-1|few|TRBJ1-5
TGCAGTGCTACCCGATGGAGCAATCAGCCCCAGCATTTT
CSATRWSNQPQHF
>.|TRBV7-9|.|TRBJ1-1
TGTGCCAGCAGCCTTGGGACCGCTGAAGCTTTCTTT
CASSLGTAEAFF
>.|TRBV29-1|.|TRBJ2-2
TGCAGCGTCGGTCCCCCGGGCGAGAACACCGGGGAGCTGTTTTTT
CSVGPPGENTGELFF
>TRBD1|TRBV20-1|.|TRBJ1-6
TGCAGTGCCTCGGACAGGGCCAATTCACCCCTCCACTTT
CSASDRANSPLHF
>.|TRBV29-1|.|TRBJ1-5
TGCAGCGTTGATAGCCGGGGGCCGAATCAGCCCCAGCATTTT
CSVDSRGPNQPQHF
>TRBD1|TRBV12-3/TRBV12-4|.|TRBJ1-2
TGTGCCAGCAGTGTACTGACAGGGTCTGGCTACACCTTC
CASSVLTGSGYTF
>.|TRBV6-6|few|TRBJ1-5
TGTGCCAGCAGTTACGGGGGATGGCAGCCCCAGCATTTT
CASSYGGWQPQHF
>TRBD2|TRBV7-9|.|TRBJ2-7
TGTGCCAGCAGCTTAGAAGGTAGCGGGAGCCCCGAGCAGTACTTC
CASSLEGSGSPEQYF
>.|TRBV9|few|TRBJ2-7
TGTGCCAGCAGCGTAGTTAGGAGGGATGAGTTCCGCGAGCAGTACTTC
CASSVVRRDEFREQYF
>TRBD2|TRBV7-2|.|TRBJ2-6
TGTGCCAGCAGCGCCCGACTAGCGGTCCCCTCTGGGGCCAACGTCCTGACTTTC
CASSARLAVPSGANVLTF